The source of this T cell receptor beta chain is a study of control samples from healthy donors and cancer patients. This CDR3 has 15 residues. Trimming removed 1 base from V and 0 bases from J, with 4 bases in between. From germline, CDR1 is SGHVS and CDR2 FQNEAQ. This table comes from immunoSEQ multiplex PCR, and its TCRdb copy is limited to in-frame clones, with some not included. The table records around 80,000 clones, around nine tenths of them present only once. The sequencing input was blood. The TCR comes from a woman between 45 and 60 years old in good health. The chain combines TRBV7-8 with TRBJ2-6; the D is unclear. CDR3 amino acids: CASSLDYSGANVLTF. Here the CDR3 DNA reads TGTGCCAGCAGCTTAGATTACTCTGGGGCCAACGTCCTGACTTTC.